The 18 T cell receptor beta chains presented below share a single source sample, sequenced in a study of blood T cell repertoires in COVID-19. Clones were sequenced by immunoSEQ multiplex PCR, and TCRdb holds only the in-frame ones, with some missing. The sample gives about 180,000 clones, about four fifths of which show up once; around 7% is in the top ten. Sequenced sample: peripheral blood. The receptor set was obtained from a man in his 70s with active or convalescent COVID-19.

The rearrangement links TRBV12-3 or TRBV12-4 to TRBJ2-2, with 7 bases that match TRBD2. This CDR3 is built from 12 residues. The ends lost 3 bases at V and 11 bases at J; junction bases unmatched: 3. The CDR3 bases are TGTGCCAGCAGTTTGGGAGGGATAGAGCTGTTTTTT. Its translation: CASSLGGIELFF.

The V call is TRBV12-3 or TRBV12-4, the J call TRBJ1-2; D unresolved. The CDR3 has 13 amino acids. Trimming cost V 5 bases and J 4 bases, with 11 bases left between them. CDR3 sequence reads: CASSPLRSYGYTF. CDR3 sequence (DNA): TGTGCCAGCAGTCCCCTTCGGTCCTATGGCTACACCTTC.

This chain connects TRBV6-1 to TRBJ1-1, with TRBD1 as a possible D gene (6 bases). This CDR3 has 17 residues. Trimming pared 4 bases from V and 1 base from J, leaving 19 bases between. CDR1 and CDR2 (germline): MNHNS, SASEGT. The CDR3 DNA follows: TGTGCCAGCAGTGGGACAGCTCCTGGGGAGGGGAACACTGAAGCTTTCTTT. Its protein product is CASSGTAPGEGNTEAFF.

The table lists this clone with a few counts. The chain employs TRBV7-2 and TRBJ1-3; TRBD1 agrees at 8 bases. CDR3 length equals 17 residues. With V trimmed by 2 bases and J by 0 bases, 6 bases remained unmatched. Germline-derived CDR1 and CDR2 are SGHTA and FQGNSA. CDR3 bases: TGTGCCAGCAGCTTAACGTCAGGGGGCTACTCTGGAAACACCATATATTTT. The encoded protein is CASSLTSGGYSGNTIYF.

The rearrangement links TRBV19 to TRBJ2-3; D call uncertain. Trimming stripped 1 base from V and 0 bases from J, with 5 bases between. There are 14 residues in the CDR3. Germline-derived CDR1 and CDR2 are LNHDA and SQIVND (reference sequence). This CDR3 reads CASSIGDSTDTQYF. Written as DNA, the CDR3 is TGTGCCAGTAGTATAGGCGATAGCACAGATACGCAGTATTTT.

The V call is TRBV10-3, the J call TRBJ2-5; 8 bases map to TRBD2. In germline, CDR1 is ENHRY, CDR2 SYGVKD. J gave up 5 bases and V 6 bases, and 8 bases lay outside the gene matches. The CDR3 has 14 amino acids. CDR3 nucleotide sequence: TGTGCCATCAGCCTGACTAGCGATGGGGAGACCCAGTACTTC. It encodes CAISLTSDGETQYF.

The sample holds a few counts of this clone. The CDR3, as DNA: TGTGCCTGGAGCTCAGGGTCCTGGTGGTATGGCTACACCTTC. Translation: CAWSSGSWWYGYTF. This rearrangement joins TRBV30 to TRBJ1-2, with D maybe TRBD1 (5 bases). The CDR3 is 14 residues long. The V end lost 3 bases, the J end lost 5 bases, and 16 bases lay between the germline ends. Germline CDR1 and CDR2: GTSNPN and SVGIG (reference sequence).

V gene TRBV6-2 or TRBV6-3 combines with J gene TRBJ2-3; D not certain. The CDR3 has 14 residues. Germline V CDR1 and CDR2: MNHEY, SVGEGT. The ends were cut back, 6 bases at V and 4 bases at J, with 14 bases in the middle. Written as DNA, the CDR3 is TGTGCCAGCAGGCCTATGGGCAGAGCAGATACGCAGTATTTT. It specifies CASRPMGRADTQYF.

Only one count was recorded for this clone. This CDR3 reads CASKSMGTGSADTQYF. In DNA form, the CDR3 reads TGTGCCAGCAAGTCAATGGGGACAGGGTCCGCAGATACGCAGTATTTT. The rearrangement uses TRBV2 and TRBJ2-3, with 9 bases lining up with TRBD1. The germline V gene has CDR1 SNHLY and CDR2 FYNNEI. The V and J ends lost 7 bases and 4 bases, in that order; junction bases with no gene match: 12. The CDR3 has 16 amino acids.

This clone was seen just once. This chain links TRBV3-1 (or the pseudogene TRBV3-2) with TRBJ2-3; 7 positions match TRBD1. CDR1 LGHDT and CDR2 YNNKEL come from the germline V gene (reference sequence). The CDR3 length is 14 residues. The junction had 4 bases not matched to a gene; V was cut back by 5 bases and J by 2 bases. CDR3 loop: CASSLRGLTDTQYF. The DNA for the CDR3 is TGTGCCAGCAGCTTGAGGGGGCTCACAGATACGCAGTATTTT.

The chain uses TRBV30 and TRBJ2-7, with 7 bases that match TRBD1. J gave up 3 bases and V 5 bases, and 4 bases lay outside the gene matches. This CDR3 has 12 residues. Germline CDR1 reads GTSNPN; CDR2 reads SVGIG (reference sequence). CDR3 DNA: TGTGCCTGGGGGGGACAGTTCTACGAGCAGTACTTC. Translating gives CAWGGQFYEQYF.

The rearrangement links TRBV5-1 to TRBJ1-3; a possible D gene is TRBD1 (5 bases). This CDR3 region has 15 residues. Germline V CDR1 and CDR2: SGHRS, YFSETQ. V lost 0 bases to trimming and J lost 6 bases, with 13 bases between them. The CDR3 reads CASSLEAGPTNTIYF. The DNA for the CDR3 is TGCGCCAGCAGCTTGGAGGCGGGACCCACAAACACCATATATTTT.

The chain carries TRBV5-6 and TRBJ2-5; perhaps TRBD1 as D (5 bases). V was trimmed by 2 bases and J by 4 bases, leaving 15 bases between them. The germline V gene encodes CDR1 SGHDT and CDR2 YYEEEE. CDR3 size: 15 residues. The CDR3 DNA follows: TGTGCCAGCAGCTTATGGGGCAGGGTAGGAGAGACCCAGTACTTC. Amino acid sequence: CASSLWGRVGETQYF.

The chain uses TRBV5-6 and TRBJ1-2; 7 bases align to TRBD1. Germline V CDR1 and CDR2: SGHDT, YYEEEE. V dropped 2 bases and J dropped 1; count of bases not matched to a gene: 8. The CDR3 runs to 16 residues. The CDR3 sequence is CASSFRDSLINYGYTF. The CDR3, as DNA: TGTGCCAGCAGCTTTAGGGACAGCCTGATTAACTATGGCTACACCTTC.

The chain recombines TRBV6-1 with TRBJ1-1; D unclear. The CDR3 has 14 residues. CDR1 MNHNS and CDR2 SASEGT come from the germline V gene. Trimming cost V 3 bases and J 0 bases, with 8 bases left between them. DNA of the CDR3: TGTGCCAGCAGTGAGACATACCTGAACACTGAAGCTTTCTTT. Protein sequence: CASSETYLNTEAFF.

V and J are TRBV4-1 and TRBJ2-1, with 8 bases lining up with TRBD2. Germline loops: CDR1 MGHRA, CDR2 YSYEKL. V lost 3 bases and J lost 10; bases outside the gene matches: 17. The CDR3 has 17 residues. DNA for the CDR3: TGCGCCAGCAGCCAGGGTACCGGGACTAGTTTCAGAGAGGAGCAGTTCTTC. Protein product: CASSQGTGTSFREEQFF.

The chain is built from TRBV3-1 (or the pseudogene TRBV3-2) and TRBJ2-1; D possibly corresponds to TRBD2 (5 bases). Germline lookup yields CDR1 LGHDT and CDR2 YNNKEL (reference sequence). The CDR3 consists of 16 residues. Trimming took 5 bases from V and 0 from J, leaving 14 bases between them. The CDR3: CASSLGAGASYNEQFF. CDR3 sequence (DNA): TGTGCCAGCAGCTTAGGCGCGGGCGCCTCCTACAATGAGCAGTTCTTC.

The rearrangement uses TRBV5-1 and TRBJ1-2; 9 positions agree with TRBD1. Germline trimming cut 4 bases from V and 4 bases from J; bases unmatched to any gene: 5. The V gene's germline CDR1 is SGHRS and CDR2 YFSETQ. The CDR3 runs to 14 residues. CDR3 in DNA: TGCGCCAGCAGCAGGGACAGGGAAACCTATGGCTACACCTTC. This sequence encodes CASSRDRETYGYTF.